A selection of T cell receptor beta chains follows, all from one sample in a study. TCRdb analysed the 5' RACE reads with MiXCR anew, one entry per CDR3 protein. The data contain 12,000 or so distinct CDR3 sequences, just over 50% of them singletons. Sequenced material: tumor-infiltrating Tregs sorted from the breast tumor. The receptors here all came from a female donor with breast cancer. Each CDR3 is given with its conserved first and last residue. Each record gives: J gene, CDR3 length, V gene, clone size, D gene, CDR3 protein, CDR3 DNA. A D gene is named only where the DNA matches it firmly. Clone size is not always given. Where it is, it says once, few, many or a class for expanded clones.

>TRBJ2-7|15|TRBV7-9|-|TRBD1
CASSPRDRRAYEQYF
TGTGCCAGCAGCCCCAGGGACAGGCGAGCCTACGAGCAGTACTTC
>TRBJ2-5|12|TRBV6-5|few|TRBD1
CASSTGVETQYF
TGTGCCAGCAGTACAGGGGTAGAGACCCAGTACTTC
>TRBJ2-7|11|TRBV20-1|-|-
CSALRGHEQYF
TGCAGTGCTCTTCGGGGACACGAGCAGTACTTC
>TRBJ2-3|15|TRBV5-1|-|-
CASSPTSTSTDTQYF
TGCGCCAGCAGCCCGACATCAACAAGCACAGATACGCAGTATTTT
>TRBJ2-2|21|TRBV7-6|-|-
CASSLDPYRAASVSHTGELFF
TGTGCCAGCAGCTTAGACCCCTACAGGGCTGCATCGGTATCACACACCGGGGAGCTGTTTTTT
>TRBJ2-6|16|TRBV12-3/TRBV12-4|-|-
CASRKTGLSGANVLTF
TGTGCCAGCAGAAAAACAGGGCTCTCTGGGGCCAACGTCCTGACTTTC
>TRBJ1-3|15|TRBV7-9|-|-
CASRTGADPGNTIYF
TGTGCCAGCAGGACCGGTGCAGACCCTGGAAACACCATATATTTT
>TRBJ2-3|18|TRBV6-2/TRBV6-3|few|TRBD2
CASRTPFRGGRAMDTQYF
TGTGCCAGCAGAACCCCTTTTCGTGGCGGGAGGGCCATGGATACGCAGTATTTT
>TRBJ2-6|15|TRBV15|-|-
CATSISGAGANVLTF
TGTGCCACCAGCATTTCGGGGGCTGGGGCCAACGTCCTGACTTTC
>TRBJ1-1|16|TRBV3-1|few|TRBD1
CASSQALITGDTEAFF
TGTGCCAGCAGCCAAGCCCTTATCACAGGGGACACTGAAGCTTTCTTT
>TRBJ1-1|14|TRBV20-1|-|-
CSARDSDRTTEAFF
TGCAGTGCTAGGGACTCTGACAGGACCACTGAAGCTTTCTTT
>TRBJ2-3|15|TRBV7-3|-|-
CASSWAGTSTDTQYF
TGTGCCAGCAGCTGGGCGGGGACTAGCACAGATACGCAGTATTTT
>TRBJ1-1|17|TRBV20-1|-|TRBD1
CSVPQGTYRGLNTEAFF
TGCAGTGTCCCCCAGGGGACGTACAGGGGTCTGAACACTGAAGCTTTCTTT
>TRBJ1-2|14|TRBV20-1|-|-
CSARDSAANYGYTF
TGCAGTGCTAGAGATTCAGCAGCTAACTATGGCTACACCTTC
>TRBJ2-5|14|TRBV5-6|-|-
CASSLLLGEETQYF
TGTGCCAGCAGCTTGCTCCTGGGAGAAGAGACCCAGTACTTC
>TRBJ2-1|15|TRBV24-1|few|-
CATSDSRMPYNEQFF
TGTGCCACCAGTGATTCCCGTATGCCCTACAATGAGCAGTTCTTC
>TRBJ2-5|13|TRBV20-1|few|-
CSARDAGKETQYF
TGCAGTGCTAGAGATGCGGGAAAAGAGACCCAGTACTTC
>TRBJ2-4|14|TRBV12-3/TRBV12-4|-|-
CASSRGLGKNIQYF
TGTGCCAGCTCTAGGGGGTTAGGCAAAAACATTCAGTACTTC
>TRBJ2-5|12|TRBV5-6|-|-
CASSFGQETQYF
TGTGCCAGCAGCTTCGGCCAAGAGACCCAGTACTTC
>TRBJ2-7|15|TRBV4-1|-|TRBD1
CTSSQGRPGGYEQYF
TGCACCAGCAGCCAGGGTCGGCCAGGGGGTTACGAGCAGTACTTC
>TRBJ1-2|15|TRBV12-3/TRBV12-4|few|-
CASSYPGRANYGYTF
TGTGCCAGCAGTTACCCAGGGAGGGCTAACTATGGCTACACCTTC
>TRBJ2-5|15|TRBV5-1|-|TRBD2
CASSLRRGDGETQYF
TGCGCCAGCAGCTTGAGGCGGGGGGACGGGGAGACCCAGTACTTC
>TRBJ2-7|14|TRBV4-3|-|TRBD1
CASSQTRTGGEQYF
TGTGCCAGCAGCCAAACCCGGACAGGGGGCGAGCAGTACTTC
>TRBJ1-3|16|TRBV20-1|few|-
CSARSSSLGYGNTIYF
TGCAGTGCTAGAAGTTCTTCGCTAGGGTATGGAAACACCATATATTTT
>TRBJ2-1|16|TRBV2|-|-
CASSAGLSSIYNEQFF
TGTGCCAGCAGTGCCGGATTAAGTTCCATCTACAATGAGCAGTTCTTC
>TRBJ2-6|15|TRBV12-3/TRBV12-4|-|-
CASSSIGAGANVLTF
TGTGCCAGCAGTTCGATAGGGGCTGGGGCCAACGTCCTGACTTTC
>TRBJ1-3|17|TRBV4-1|-|-
CASSQERGASSGNTIYF
TGCGCCAGCAGCCAAGAACGCGGAGCGAGCTCTGGAAACACCATATATTTT
>TRBJ2-1|16|TRBV6-5|-|-
CASSPDGIRGGGGQFF
TGTGCCAGCAGCCCTGACGGGATCCGAGGAGGTGGGGGGCAGTTCTTC
>TRBJ2-6|15|TRBV12-3/TRBV12-4|-|-
CASNRGVSGANVLTF
TGTGCCAGCAACAGAGGGGTATCGGGGGCCAACGTCCTGACTTTC
>TRBJ2-1|13|TRBV6-2/TRBV6-3|-|-
CASSRGRYNEQFF
TGTGCCAGCAGCCGCGGAAGGTACAATGAGCAGTTCTTC
>TRBJ1-2|14|TRBV12-3/TRBV12-4|few|-
CASKRTVGNYGYTF
TGTGCCAGCAAGAGGACAGTAGGAAACTATGGCTACACCTTC
>TRBJ1-3|14|TRBV30|-|-
CAWRDRSSGNTIYF
TGTGCCTGGAGGGACAGATCCTCTGGAAACACCATATATTTT
>TRBJ2-7|14|TRBV5-1|-|TRBD1
CASSVGTGNYEQYF
TGCGCCAGCAGCGTCGGGACAGGGAACTACGAGCAGTACTTC
>TRBJ1-6|14|TRBV5-5|-|-
CASSGGTDNSPLHF
TGTGCCAGCAGCGGTGGAACCGATAATTCACCCCTCCACTTT
>TRBJ2-1|16|TRBV7-2|medium-sized|-
CASSLAGIPLQSEQFF
TGTGCCAGCAGCTTAGCGGGAATACCCCTACAATCTGAGCAGTTCTTC
>TRBJ1-6|16|TRBV20-1|few|-
CSARGEDSHHNSPLHF
TGCAGTGCTAGAGGGGAGGACAGCCATCATAATTCACCCCTCCACTTT